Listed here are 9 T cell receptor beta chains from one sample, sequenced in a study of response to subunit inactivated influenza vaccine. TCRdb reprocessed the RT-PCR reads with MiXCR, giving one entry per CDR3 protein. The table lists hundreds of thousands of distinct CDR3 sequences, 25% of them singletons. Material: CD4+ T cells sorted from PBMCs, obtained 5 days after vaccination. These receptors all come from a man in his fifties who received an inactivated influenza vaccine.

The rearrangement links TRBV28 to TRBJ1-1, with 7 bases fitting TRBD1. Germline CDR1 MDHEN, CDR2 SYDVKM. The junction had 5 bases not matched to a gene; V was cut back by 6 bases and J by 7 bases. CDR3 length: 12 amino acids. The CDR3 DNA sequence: TGTGCCAGCAGGAGGGGGCATCTTGAAGCTTTCTTT. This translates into CASRRGHLEAFF.

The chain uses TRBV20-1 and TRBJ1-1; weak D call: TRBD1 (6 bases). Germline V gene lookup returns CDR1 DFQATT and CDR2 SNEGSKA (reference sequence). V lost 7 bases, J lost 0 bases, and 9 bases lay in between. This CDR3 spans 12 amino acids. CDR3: CSGNRVNTEAFF. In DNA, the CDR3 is TGCAGTGGCAACAGGGTGAACACTGAAGCTTTCTTT.

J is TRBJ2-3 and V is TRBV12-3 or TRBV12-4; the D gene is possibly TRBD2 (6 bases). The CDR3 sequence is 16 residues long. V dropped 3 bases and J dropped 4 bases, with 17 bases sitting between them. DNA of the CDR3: TGTGCCAGCAGTTTTTTAGCGGCCCTCGGGGCAGATACGCAGTATTTT. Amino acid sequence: CASSFLAALGADTQYF.

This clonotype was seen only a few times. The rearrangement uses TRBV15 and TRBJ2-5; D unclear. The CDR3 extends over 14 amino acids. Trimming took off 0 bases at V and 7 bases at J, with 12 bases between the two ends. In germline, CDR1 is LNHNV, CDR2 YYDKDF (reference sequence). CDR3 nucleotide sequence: TGTGCCACCAGCAGAGACAACTCCCCGCGGACCCAGTACTTC. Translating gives CATSRDNSPRTQYF.

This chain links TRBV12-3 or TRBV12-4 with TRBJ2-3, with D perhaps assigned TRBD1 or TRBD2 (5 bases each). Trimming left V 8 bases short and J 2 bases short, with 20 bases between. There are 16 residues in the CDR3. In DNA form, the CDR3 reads TGTGCCAGCTCAGTTTTACTCGGGGCCCACACAGATACGCAGTATTTT. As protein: CASSVLLGAHTDTQYF.

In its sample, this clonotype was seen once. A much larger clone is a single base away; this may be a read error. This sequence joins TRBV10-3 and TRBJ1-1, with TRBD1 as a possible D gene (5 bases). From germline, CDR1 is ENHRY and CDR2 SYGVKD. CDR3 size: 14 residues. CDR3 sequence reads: CAISGPTDNTGAFF. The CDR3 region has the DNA TGTGCCATCAGTGGCCCGACAGATAACACTGGAGCTTTCTTT.

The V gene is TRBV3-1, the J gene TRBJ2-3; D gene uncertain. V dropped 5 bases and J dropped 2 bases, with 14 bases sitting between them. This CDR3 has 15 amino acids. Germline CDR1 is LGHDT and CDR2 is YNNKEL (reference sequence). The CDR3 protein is CASSAMGRHTDTQYF. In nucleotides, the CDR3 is TGTGCCAGCAGCGCGATGGGCAGACACACAGATACGCAGTATTTT.

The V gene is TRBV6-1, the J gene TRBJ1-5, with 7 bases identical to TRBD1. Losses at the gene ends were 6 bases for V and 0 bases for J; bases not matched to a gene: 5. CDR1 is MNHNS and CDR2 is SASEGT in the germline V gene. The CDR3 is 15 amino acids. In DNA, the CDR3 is TGTGCCAGCAGCCCAGGACAGGATAGCAATCAGCCCCAGCATTTT. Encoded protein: CASSPGQDSNQPQHF.

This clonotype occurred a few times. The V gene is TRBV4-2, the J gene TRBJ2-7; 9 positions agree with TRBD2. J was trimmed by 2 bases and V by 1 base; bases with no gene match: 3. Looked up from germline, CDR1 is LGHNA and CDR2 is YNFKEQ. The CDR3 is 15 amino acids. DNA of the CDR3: TGTGCCAGCAGCCAAGGGCTAGCGGGAACCTACGAGCAGTACTTC. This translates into CASSQGLAGTYEQYF.